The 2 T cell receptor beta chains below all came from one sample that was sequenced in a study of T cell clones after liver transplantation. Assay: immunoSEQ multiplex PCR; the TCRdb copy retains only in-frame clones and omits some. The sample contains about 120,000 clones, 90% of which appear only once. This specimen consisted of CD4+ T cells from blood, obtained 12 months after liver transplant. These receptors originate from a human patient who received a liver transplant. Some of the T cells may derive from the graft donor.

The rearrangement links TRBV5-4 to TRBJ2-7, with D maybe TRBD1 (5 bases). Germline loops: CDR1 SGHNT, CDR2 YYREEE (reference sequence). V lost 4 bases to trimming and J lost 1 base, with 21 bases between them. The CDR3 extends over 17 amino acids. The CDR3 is CASSPGQGRIVSYEQYF. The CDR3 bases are TGTGCCAGCAGCCCCGGACAAGGGCGAATTGTTTCCTACGAGCAGTACTTC.

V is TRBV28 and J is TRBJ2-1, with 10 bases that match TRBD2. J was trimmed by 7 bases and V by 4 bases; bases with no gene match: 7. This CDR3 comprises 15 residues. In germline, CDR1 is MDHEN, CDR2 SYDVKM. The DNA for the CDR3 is TGTGCCAGCAGTTCTCTAGCGGGAGTGAGGAATGAGCAGTTCTTC. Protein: CASSSLAGVRNEQFF. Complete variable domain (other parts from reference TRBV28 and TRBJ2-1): DVKVTQSSRYLVKRTGEKVFLECVQDMDHENMFWYRQDPGLGLRLIYFSYDVKMKEKGDIPEGYSVSREKKERFSLILESASTNQTSMYLCASSSLAGVRNEQFFGPGTRLTVL.